Detailed here is one TCR beta chain. Its antigen is unidentified. This entry belongs to a study of cytomegalovirus exposure and HLA in healthy donors. Vbeta (60) and Jbeta (13) primers were used in the PCR. Sequencing was performed with immunoSEQ multiplex PCR; in TCRdb, only in-frame clones are kept and a portion is missing. The sample carries about 90,000 clones, 77% recorded once. Overall study results and limits: A later analysis showed TCR association rates differing by HLA locus, peaking at DRB1 and lowest at HLA-C. Productive status was seen about 87% or about 30% of the time for most TCR beta V segments in an earlier analysis.

V shed 5 bases and J shed 4 bases, with 9 bases lying between them. The V gene's germline CDR1 is WSHSY and CDR2 SAAADI. This CDR3 spans 13 amino acids. The chain carries TRBV10-2 and TRBJ1-3, with a tentative D call TRBD1 (6 bases). This sequence originates from a boy younger than 18 in good health and CMV-seronegative. The sequenced sample was PBMCs. The CDR3: CASSRTGGNTIYF. The CDR3 DNA sequence: TGCGCCAGCAGTCGTACAGGGGGAAACACCATATATTTT.